The 25 T cell receptor beta chains given below trace back to one sample, sequenced in a study of shared clonotypes between healthy human individuals. TCRdb's copy holds only in-frame clones and misses some; the assay was immunoSEQ multiplex PCR. This sample has over 700,000 clones, with over 60% found just once. Sequenced input: memory CD4+ T cells sorted from blood. Subset described: CD45RA-negative fraction. The receptor source for this set is a woman in her twenties or thirties in good health.

The chain carries TRBV5-1 and TRBJ1-1, with 7 bases matching TRBD1. CDR1 is SGHRS and CDR2 is YFSETQ in the germline V gene. The CDR3 consists of 15 residues. Losses at the gene ends were 2 bases for V and 1 base for J; bases not matched to a gene: 5. CDR3 DNA sequence: TGCGCCAGCAGCTTTACCGGGACAGAGAACACTGAAGCTTTCTTT. Protein sequence: CASSFTGTENTEAFF.

This chain links TRBV5-1 with TRBJ2-7, with a possible D match to TRBD2 (6 bases). V lost 8 bases and J 11 bases, leaving 35 bases between the germline ends. Germline V CDR1 and CDR2: SGHRS, YFSETQ. This CDR3 is 17 amino acids long. The CDR3 spells CARYPRLGLNFPSRKYF. In DNA form, the CDR3 reads TGCGCCAGGTACCCCCGACTAGGACTAAACTTCCCCTCACGGAAGTACTTC.

In this sample, this clone turned up many times. Other nucleotide sequences from this sample produce the same CDR3. The V gene is TRBV25-1, the J gene TRBJ2-7; the D gene is possibly TRBD2 (5 bases). Germline lookup yields CDR1 MGHDK and CDR2 SYGVNS. This CDR3 is 12 amino acids long. V was shortened by 6 bases and J by 4 bases, with 10 bases between the two germline ends. The DNA of the CDR3 is TGTGCCAGCAGCCGAGGGTCGTACGAGCAGTACTTC. The encoded protein is CASSRGSYEQYF.

This clone was seen repeatedly, ten times or more. The chain recombines TRBV20-1 with TRBJ2-7; no clear D. V was pared by 3 bases and J by 2 bases, with 5 bases between. Germline V gene sequence: CDR1 DFQATT, CDR2 SNEGSKA (reference sequence). CDR3 size: 11 residues. The CDR3 region is CSASPAYEQYF. The CDR3 nucleotides read TGCAGTGCTAGCCCCGCCTACGAGCAGTACTTC.

The chain recombines TRBV12-5 with TRBJ2-5; the match to TRBD1 covers 7 bases. CDR1 is LGHNT and CDR2 is FRNRAP in the germline V gene. Trimming cost V 5 bases and J 4 bases; bases outside gene matches: 7. This CDR3 comprises 14 residues. CDR3 protein: CASGTDRVGETQYF. CDR3 bases: TGTGCTAGTGGTACCGACAGGGTGGGAGAGACCCAGTACTTC.

The gene calls are TRBV4-1 and TRBJ2-1; the D gene is possibly TRBD1 (6 bases). The V and J ends lost 6 bases and 3 bases respectively, with 18 bases between them. Per the germline V gene, CDR1 is MGHRA and CDR2 is YSYEKL. This CDR3 region has 16 residues. The CDR3 is CASSQAGTRGYNEQFF. The CDR3 region has the DNA TGCGCCAGCAGTCAGGCTGGGACAAGGGGCTACAATGAGCAGTTCTTC.

In its sample, this clone was seen many times. This sequence joins TRBV5-1 and TRBJ2-5; D gene uncertain. This CDR3 contains 15 residues. Germline assignment: CDR1 SGHRS and CDR2 YFSETQ. The V end was cut by 4 bases, the J end by 5 bases, with 18 bases between. The CDR3 region is CASSNRRGAEETQYF. The DNA of the CDR3 is TGCGCCAGCAGCAACCGACGAGGAGCCGAGGAGACCCAGTACTTC.

The chain couples TRBV7-3 to TRBJ2-3, with 7 bases that match TRBD2. This CDR3 has 15 residues. With V trimmed by 5 bases and J by 4 bases, 9 bases remained unmatched. Germline V CDR1 and CDR2: SGHTA, FQGTGA. The CDR3 loop is CASSRWAGESDTQYF. DNA of the CDR3: TGTGCCAGCAGCCGTTGGGCGGGAGAGTCAGATACGCAGTATTTT.

The chain has TRBV11-3 and TRBJ1-1, with D maybe TRBD1 (5 bases). V lost 5 bases, J lost 5 bases, and 15 bases lay in between. Germline assignment: CDR1 SGHNT and CDR2 YENEEA. CDR3 length: 14 amino acids. The CDR3 coding sequence is TGTGCCAGCAGCCGAATGGGGGAGGGGACTGAAGCTTTCTTT. Its protein is CASSRMGEGTEAFF.

This clone was recorded a few times. The J gene is TRBJ1-1, the V gene TRBV7-9; D gene ambiguous. V gave up 4 bases and J gave up 5 bases, with 11 bases separating them. Germline V gene data show CDR1 as SEHNR and CDR2 as FQNEAQ (reference sequence). The CDR3 consists of 13 residues. The CDR3 loop reads CASSSATWTEAFF. CDR3 DNA: TGTGCCAGCAGCTCGGCTACGTGGACTGAAGCTTTCTTT.

The rearrangement joins TRBV5-1 to TRBJ1-2; D might be TRBD1 (5 bases). CDR1 and CDR2 (germline): SGHRS, YFSETQ. Trimming cost V 0 bases and J 2 bases, with 8 bases left between them. The CDR3 is 14 residues long. The CDR3 here is CASSLEGNNYGYTF. In DNA form, the CDR3 reads TGCGCCAGCAGCTTGGAGGGGAACAACTATGGCTACACCTTC.

As regards this clone: The same CDR3 can be traced to other DNA sequences in this sample. V usage is TRBV7-2 and J usage is TRBJ2-7; no clear D gene. Germline CDR1 and CDR2: SGHTA and FQGNSA. This CDR3 contains 12 residues. V shed 5 bases and J shed 6 bases, with 11 bases lying between them. In DNA, the CDR3 is TGTGCCAGCAGCACGTACCTCGGCGAGCAGTACTTC. Amino acids: CASSTYLGEQYF.

The V and J genes are TRBV18 and TRBJ1-1; possibly TRBD1 for D (5 bases). V shed 6 bases and J shed 3 bases, with 17 bases lying between them. CDR3 length equals 15 residues. CDR1 is KGHSH and CDR2 is LQKENI in the germline V gene. The chain's CDR3 is CASSPFQTGDTEAFF. The CDR3 nucleotides read TGTGCCAGCTCTCCGTTCCAGACGGGGGACACTGAAGCTTTCTTT.

This clone occurred once. The V gene is TRBV18, the J gene TRBJ1-1; D is unclear. The V gene lost 3 bases and the J gene lost 8 bases, with 10 bases spanning the gap. Germline loops: CDR1 KGHSH, CDR2 LQKENI. The CDR3 totals 12 residues. The CDR3 spells CASSPGREEAFF. In DNA form, the CDR3 reads TGTGCCAGCTCACCCGGACGGGAAGAAGCTTTCTTT.

The chain combines TRBV28 with TRBJ2-5; maybe TRBD2 (7 bases). TRBJ2-7 explains the end of the DNA better; the J call may be wrong. The length of the CDR3 is 14 residues. Per the germline V gene, CDR1 is MDHEN and CDR2 is SYDVKM. CDR3 in amino acids: CASSLIQGGAEQYF. The DNA for the CDR3 is TGTGCCAGCAGTTTGATACAGGGAGGGGCCGAGCAGTACTTC.

A note on this clone: A read error is the likely source, as a far larger clone sits one nucleotide away. The sample has other DNA sequences that encode this CDR3 too. The chain is built from TRBV5-1 and TRBJ2-1; 7 nucleotides align to TRBD2. The germline gives CDR1 SGHRS, CDR2 YFSETQ. V was pared by 3 bases and J by 1 base, with 4 bases of the junction left unmatched. The CDR3 covers 15 residues. The CDR3 coding sequence is TGCGCCAGCAGCTCCTCTAGCGGTTCCTACAATGAGCAGTTCTTC. Its translation is CASSSSSGSYNEQFF.

The chain is built from TRBV6-1 and TRBJ1-5; 7 nucleotides line up with TRBD1. Germline trimming cut 8 bases from V and 3 bases from J; bases unmatched to any gene: 10. CDR1 is MNHNS, CDR2 SASEGT, per germline. This CDR3 region has 15 residues. DNA for the CDR3: TGTGCCAGCTCCAGAGAGGGGGCCTACAATCAGCCCCAGCATTTT. Amino acid sequence: CASSREGAYNQPQHF.

This clone was observed a handful of times. The rearrangement joins TRBV7-2 to TRBJ2-5, with 8 bases aligning to TRBD2. With V trimmed by 1 base and J by 9 bases, 13 bases remained unmatched. The length of the CDR3 is 16 residues. Germline V gene lookup returns CDR1 SGHTA and CDR2 FQGNSA. CDR3 bases: TGTGCCAGCAGCTTAGAAGGGACTAGGGCCCGAGGGGCCCAGTACTTC. Translated: CASSLEGTRARGAQYF.

This sequence joins TRBV18 and TRBJ2-7, with TRBD2 as a possible D gene (6 bases). Germline-derived CDR1 and CDR2 are KGHSH and LQKENI. V was clipped by 2 bases and J by 4 bases, with 15 bases between them. This CDR3 spans 15 amino acids. CDR3 sequence reads: CASSPSRLGGYEQYF. The CDR3 nucleotides are TGTGCCAGCTCACCATCGCGACTAGGTGGTTACGAGCAGTACTTC.

The gene calls are TRBV6-4 and TRBJ1-4; the match to TRBD1 covers 8 bases. Per germline, CDR1 MRHNA and CDR2 SNTAGT. This CDR3 is 16 amino acids long. The V gene end was trimmed by 6 bases and the J gene end by 7 bases; junction bases not matched to a gene: 13. CDR3 loop: CASSPLPGGASEKLFF. The CDR3 coding sequence is TGTGCCAGCAGCCCTCTTCCAGGGGGCGCAAGTGAAAAACTGTTTTTT.

This sequence joins TRBV5-4 and TRBJ2-4, with 7 bases aligning to TRBD2. CDR3 size: 16 residues. V lost 4 bases and J lost 0; bases outside the gene matches: 7. Looked up from germline, CDR1 is SGHNT and CDR2 is YYREEE (reference sequence). Here the CDR3 DNA reads TGTGCCAGCAGCATAGGACTAGATATAGCCAAAAACATTCAGTACTTC. Translation: CASSIGLDIAKNIQYF.

The V and J genes are TRBV2 and TRBJ1-5; possibly TRBD1 for D (5 bases). The CDR3 has 17 residues. V was pared by 7 bases and J by 0 bases, with 19 bases between. CDR1 and CDR2 from the germline V gene are SNHLY and FYNNEI. The CDR3, as DNA: TGTGCCAGCACCCCTAGGGCAGGGCGAAATAGCAATCAGCCCCAGCATTTT. It yields the protein CASTPRAGRNSNQPQHF.

This rearrangement joins TRBV27 to TRBJ2-1, with D possibly being TRBD1 (6 bases). V dropped 3 bases and J dropped 6 bases, with 15 bases sitting between them. The CDR3 sequence is 15 residues long. Germline values: CDR1 MNHEY, CDR2 SMNVEV (reference sequence). The CDR3 region is CASSLGHPLSNEQFF. CDR3 DNA sequence: TGTGCCAGCAGTTTGGGACATCCGCTAAGCAATGAGCAGTTCTTC.

The CDR3 DNA is TGTGCCAGCAGGCTACAGGGTCCCTACGAGCAGTACTTC. Protein product: CASRLQGPYEQYF. The rearrangement joins TRBV6-5 to TRBJ2-7, with D possibly being TRBD1 (6 bases). The V gene's germline CDR1 is MNHEY and CDR2 SVGAGI. Deletions cut 6 bases from V and 2 bases from J, with 11 bases between. The CDR3 sequence is 13 residues long.

This sequence joins TRBV28 and TRBJ1-5, with TRBD1 identical over 8 bases. In germline, CDR1 is MDHEN, CDR2 SYDVKM. V shed 1 base and J 7 bases; nucleotides not matched to a gene: 9. CDR3 length: 16 amino acids. The CDR3 sequence is CASSLSGPGGFQPQHF. DNA of the CDR3: TGTGCCAGCAGTTTATCAGGGCCAGGGGGCTTCCAGCCCCAGCATTTT.